The sample holds one count of the clone carrying this TCR beta chain. Its antigen remains unknown. In the PCR, 60 Vbeta and 13 Jbeta primers were used. The method was immunoSEQ multiplex PCR; TCRdb's version includes in-frame clones alone and lacks a portion of them. This sample has 50,000 to 65,000 clones; more than 70% occur once, and the top ten carry 3% to 3.5%. The CDR3 loop spans 14 amino acids. The trim removed 5 bases at V and 6 bases at J, leaving 5 bases unmatched. Germline CDR1 and CDR2: SEHNR and FQNEAQ (reference sequence). This record belongs to a study of cytomegalovirus exposure and HLA in healthy donors. Study findings and constraints: Several of the most significant clusters appeared linked to common viral pathogens, based on a later analysis.

Each of the donors was a healthy bone marrow donor. Donors were ostensibly healthy at sampling, although undocumented immune exposures were probable. The sequence derives from a woman in her late teens or twenties in good health and CMV-seronegative. The material sequenced was PBMCs. The rearrangement uses TRBV7-9 and TRBJ1-5, with 9 bases that match TRBD1. The CDR3 loop reads CASSPGQGFQPQHF. CDR3 DNA: TGTGCCAGCAGCCCGGGACAGGGTTTTCAGCCCCAGCATTTT. The whole variable domain, remainder taken from reference TRBV7-9 and TRBJ1-5, is DTGVSQNPRHKITKRGQNVTFRCDPISEHNRLYWYRQTLGQGPEFLTYFQNEAQLEKSRLLSDRFSAERPKGSFSTLEIQRTEQGDSAMYLCASSPGQGFQPQHFGDGTRLSIL.